The rows below give T cell receptor beta chains drawn from one sample of a study of blood T cell repertoires in COVID-19. The assay was immunoSEQ multiplex PCR, and TCRdb's table has in-frame clones only and misses some. The sample contains tens of thousands of clones, roughly 80% of which appear only once. Input material: peripheral blood. Receptors were obtained from an elderly man with COVID-19, enrolled during active disease. The CDR3 runs from the conserved cysteine through the conserved F or W. Fields, in order: D gene, V gene, clone size, J gene, CDR3 DNA, CDR3 protein. The D gene is left open where the match is weak. Only part of the rows carry a size: once, few, many, or a class if the clone is expanded.

.,TRBV11-2,.,TRBJ1-1,TGTGCCAGCAGCTTAAAAGCTTACACTGAAGCTTTCTTT,CASSLKAYTEAFF
.,TRBV11-2,.,TRBJ1-2,TGTGCCAGCAGTCAACAGTCTAACTATGGCTACACCTTC,CASSQQSNYGYTF
.,TRBV5-1,.,TRBJ1-1,TGCGCCAGCAGCCGCACGACAGATACAAACACTGAAGCTTTCTTT,CASSRTTDTNTEAFF
.,TRBV5-1,.,TRBJ2-6,TGCGCCAGTAATGCGGACTCTGGGGCCAACGTCCTGACTTTC,CASNADSGANVLTF
.,TRBV4-2,.,TRBJ2-1,TGTGCCAGCAGCCAAAGATTAGGGAGGTCCTACAATGAGCAGTTCTTC,CASSQRLGRSYNEQFF
.,TRBV9,.,TRBJ1-2,TGTGCCAGCAGCGTAGTAGGACAGCATGGCTACACCTTC,CASSVVGQHGYTF
.,TRBV19,.,TRBJ1-1,TGTGCCAGTAGTATTGCGGCAGAGGAAGCTTTCTTT,CASSIAAEEAFF
TRBD1,TRBV18,.,TRBJ1-4,TGTGCCAGCTCTCCCCTGGGTGGGACAGGGGATGAAAAACTGTTTTTT,CASSPLGGTGDEKLFF
TRBD2,TRBV6-2/TRBV6-3,.,TRBJ2-5,TGTGCCAGCAGTCATCGGGGGGATAGAGAGACCCAGTACTTC,CASSHRGDRETQYF
TRBD1,TRBV30,once,TRBJ1-1,TGTGCCTGGAGTCGCGGACAGGGGAACACTGAAGCTTTCTTT,CAWSRGQGNTEAFF
.,TRBV3-1/TRBV3-2,.,TRBJ2-1,TGTGCCAGCAGTCCTCAAGGGGGTTACTCCTACAATGAGCAGTTCTTC,CASSPQGGYSYNEQFF
.,TRBV5-6,.,TRBJ2-7,TGTGCCAGCAGCTTATGGGGGGATTCCACCTACGAGCAGTACTTC,CASSLWGDSTYEQYF
.,TRBV27,.,TRBJ1-5,TGTGCCAGCCGTCCAGGGATGGGGAGCAATCAGCCCCAGCATTTT,CASRPGMGSNQPQHF
.,TRBV5-8,.,TRBJ1-2,TGTGCCAGCAGCCCTTTAGCTCCAGGGCGCGGCTACACCTTC,CASSPLAPGRGYTF
.,TRBV29-1,.,TRBJ1-2,TGCAGCGTTGATAAGCAGGGGTCCTATGGCTACACCTTC,CSVDKQGSYGYTF
.,TRBV5-1,.,TRBJ2-2,TGCGCCAGCAGCTTGGTGGCAGGTAACACCGGGGAGCTGTTTTTT,CASSLVAGNTGELFF
.,TRBV5-5,.,TRBJ1-3,TGTGCCAGCAGCTTGGGGCGGCCGAGCTCTGGAAACACCATATATTTT,CASSLGRPSSGNTIYF
TRBD2,TRBV5-5,.,TRBJ2-5,TGTGCCAGCAGCTTGGTGCTAGCGGGGAGTACCCGCCAAGAGACCCAGTACTTC,CASSLVLAGSTRQETQYF
TRBD1,TRBV30,.,TRBJ1-4,TGTGCCTGGAGTTACCGGGACAGGGGGGCAACTAATGAAAAACTGTTTTTT,CAWSYRDRGATNEKLFF
.,TRBV6-5,.,TRBJ1-1,TGTGCCAGCAGGGCGAACACTGAAGCTTTCTTT,CASRANTEAFF
TRBD1,TRBV30,.,TRBJ1-4,TGTGCCTGGAGTGGAGGGGGCGCGGCCGAAAAACTGTTTTTT,CAWSGGGAAEKLFF
.,TRBV18,.,TRBJ1-2,TGTGCCAGCTCACAAAATCAGGGTGACTATGGCTACACCTTC,CASSQNQGDYGYTF
TRBD1,TRBV27,.,TRBJ1-1,TGTGCCAGCAGTCTTGGACAGGGGAGGACCACTGAAGCTTTCTTT,CASSLGQGRTTEAFF
TRBD2,TRBV19,.,TRBJ2-4,TGTGCCAGTAGTATAGATCGGGAGGGTAGACCAGCCAAAAACATTCAGTACTTC,CASSIDREGRPAKNIQYF
.,TRBV7-9,.,TRBJ1-6,TGTGCCAGCAGCTTAACGGACAGTAATTCACCCCTCCACTTT,CASSLTDSNSPLHF
TRBD1,TRBV5-5,.,TRBJ1-1,TGTGCCAGCAGCATCTCCGGGACAGAAAACACTGAAGCTTTCTTT,CASSISGTENTEAFF
.,TRBV29-1,.,TRBJ2-2,TGCAGCGGGTACAGGGTCACCGGGGAGCTGTTTTTT,CSGYRVTGELFF
TRBD2,TRBV5-5,.,TRBJ2-1,TGTGCCAGCAGCTGGGTCGGGGGGAATGAGCAGTTCTTC,CASSWVGGNEQFF
TRBD2,TRBV11-1,.,TRBJ2-1,TGTGCCAGCACCCTATGGGGGGGACCAACGGGGAATGAGCAGTTCTTC,CASTLWGGPTGNEQFF
.,TRBV10-2,.,TRBJ1-2,TGCGCCAGCGGGGGCGCAGGCTATGGCTACACCTTC,CASGGAGYGYTF
.,TRBV18,.,TRBJ1-1,TGTGCCAGCACAGGGTCTCGCGAGACTGAAGCTTTCTTT,CASTGSRETEAFF
TRBD1,TRBV7-9,.,TRBJ2-7,TGTGCCAGCAGCGCTAGACAGGGGGCCGAGCAGTACTTC,CASSARQGAEQYF
.,TRBV30,few,TRBJ1-4,TGTGCCTGGAGTGTCTACAGGTCTGAAAAACTGTTTTTT,CAWSVYRSEKLFF
TRBD1,TRBV5-4,.,TRBJ2-7,TGTGCCAGCAGCTGGACAGGGGACTACGAGCAGTACTTC,CASSWTGDYEQYF
.,TRBV15,.,TRBJ1-4,TGTGCCACCAGCAGAGATCTACGGGAAAATGAAAAACTGTTTTTT,CATSRDLRENEKLFF
.,TRBV7-8,.,TRBJ1-1,TGTGCCAGCAGCTTCCAGGGGCGCGTCACTGAAGCTTTCTTT,CASSFQGRVTEAFF
.,TRBV10-1,.,TRBJ1-5,TGCGCCACCATTAGGGGGACATCGAATAGCAATCAGCCCCAGCATTTT,CATIRGTSNSNQPQHF
TRBD1,TRBV6-5,.,TRBJ1-1,TGTGCCAGCAGGCTAGCAAAGGGGGCTACTGAAGCTTTCTTT,CASRLAKGATEAFF
.,TRBV7-6,.,TRBJ2-5,TGTGCCAGCAGTCAAGGAGCCGGGTACCAAGAGACCCAGTACTTC,CASSQGAGYQETQYF
TRBD2,TRBV5-1,.,TRBJ2-3,TGCGCCAGCAGCTTGACTAGCGGGAGCACAGATACGCAGTATTTT,CASSLTSGSTDTQYF
.,TRBV5-1,.,TRBJ1-5,TGCGCCAGCAGCGTGGACAGCTCCAATCAGCCCCAGCATTTT,CASSVDSSNQPQHF
TRBD1,TRBV7-9,.,TRBJ1-6,TGTGCCAGCAGCTCGCGACAGGGACGGGCAAGGTCCTATAATTCACCCCTCCACTTT,CASSSRQGRARSYNSPLHF
.,TRBV4-2,.,TRBJ2-3,TGTGCCAGCAGCCAAGATCCCCTGGGGGGAAATACGCAGTATTTT,CASSQDPLGGNTQYF
TRBD1,TRBV7-3,.,TRBJ2-7,TGTGCCAGCAGCTTAAGGCCTCCGGGACAGGGGGAAGAGCAGTACTTC,CASSLRPPGQGEEQYF
TRBD1,TRBV5-1,.,TRBJ2-4,TGCGCCAGCAGCTTGGGGGGACAGGGCACCCTAACCAAAAACATTCAGTACTTC,CASSLGGQGTLTKNIQYF
TRBD2,TRBV11-2,.,TRBJ2-7,TGTGCCAGCAGCCCTGGGGGAGGGGTTCTATCCTACGAGCAGTACTTC,CASSPGGGVLSYEQYF
TRBD2,TRBV11-2,once,TRBJ2-1,TGTGCCAGCAGCTTCGACGGACTAGCGGTCTACAATGGGCAGTTCTTC,CASSFDGLAVYNGQFF
.,TRBV27,once,TRBJ1-6,TGTGCCAGCAGTTTGGAGGGTTTCTCCTATAATTCACCCCTCCACTTT,CASSLEGFSYNSPLHF
.,TRBV11-2,once,TRBJ1-2,TGTGCCAGCAGCTTAGAGTCTCAGGGGGGCTACACCTTC,CASSLESQGGYTF
TRBD2,TRBV5-4,.,TRBJ2-5,TGTGCCAGCAGCTTGGTCGGCGGGGGGGGCGAAGAGACCCAGTACTTC,CASSLVGGGGEETQYF
TRBD2,TRBV19,.,TRBJ2-3,TGTGCCAGTAGTATGCGTAGCGGGAGAGTGGGTACGCAGTATTTT,CASSMRSGRVGTQYF
.,TRBV20-1,.,TRBJ1-1,TGCAGTGCTAGTCGCAGCTACGCGGGTACCGCTGAAGCTTTCTTT,CSASRSYAGTAEAFF
.,TRBV29-1,.,TRBJ2-3,TGCAGCGTTGATGGAGGGGACGATACGCAGTATTTT,CSVDGGDDTQYF
.,TRBV20-1,few,TRBJ1-2,TGCAGTGCTGGGGAGGGGGGCTACACCTTC,CSAGEGGYTF
TRBD1,TRBV27,.,TRBJ2-5,TGTGCCAGCAGTCCCGGGACAGGGAGAGAGACCCAGTACTTC,CASSPGTGRETQYF
.,TRBV5-1,.,TRBJ2-3,TGCGCCAGCAGCGAACAAGATACGCAGTATTTT,CASSEQDTQYF
.,TRBV19,.,TRBJ2-3,TGTGCCAGTAGTTCCTACAGGACATCTAGCACAGATACGCAGTATTTT,CASSSYRTSSTDTQYF
TRBD1,TRBV6-5,.,TRBJ1-2,TGTGCCAGCAGTTATTTGGGACAGATCTATGGCTACACCTTC,CASSYLGQIYGYTF
TRBD1,TRBV6-4,.,TRBJ1-2,TGTGCCAGCAGGCCCGGGACAGGGGCCCATGGCTACACCTTC,CASRPGTGAHGYTF